This T cell receptor beta chain was observed in a study of blood T cell repertoires in COVID-19. Study at large: Samples came from the United States, Italy and Spain, spanning acute and convalescent COVID-19.

Original processing methods: Reference gene primer amplification gave nucleated cell count estimates. Clones were read by immunoSEQ multiplex PCR, and TCRdb kept only the in-frame ones, dropping some. V and J calls and clone size are copied from that table; D and trimming were computed from the DNA. The table records about 190,000 clones, 80% to 90% of them present only once. The CDR3 runs to 13 residues. Losses at the gene ends were 5 bases for V and 8 bases for J; bases not matched to a gene: 6. This sequence was found in a man aged 25 to 40 with acute or convalescent COVID-19. The rearrangement links TRBV12-3 or TRBV12-4 to TRBJ2-1, with 7 bases fitting TRBD1. The sequenced sample consisted of peripheral blood. The CDR3 coding sequence is TGTGCCAGCAGTCGACAGGGATTTGATGAGCAGTTCTTC. This codes for CASSRQGFDEQFF.